This T cell receptor (beta chain) was identified in a study of technical replicates of blood from a few donors. The repertoire was sequenced with immunoSEQ multiplex PCR; TCRdb's copy has only in-frame clones and lacks some. The sample lists about 90,000 clones; about nine tenths were seen once. Trimming took off 5 bases at V and 2 bases at J, with 10 bases between the two ends. Germline CDR1 and CDR2: SEHNR and FQNEAQ (reference sequence). The CDR3 has 13 residues. The sequence came from a human donor in good health. Sequenced material: T cells isolated from PBMCs. The chain recombines TRBV7-9 with TRBJ2-7; D is possibly TRBD1 (5 bases). The CDR3 coding sequence is TGTGCCAGCAGCCCAGGACAAACCTACGAGCAGTACTTC. Its translation: CASSPGQTYEQYF.